This T cell receptor beta chain originates from a study of T cell repertoires in cytomegalovirus infection. Turning to the study itself: An indication of both CMV infection and matching HLA type came from public TCR beta signatures.

This clonotype was recorded a few times. Its target is unknown. Overall study findings and caveats: Carriers of CMV plus the relevant HLA were identified by cumulative public TCR beta family frequency. What dominated the ex vivo response were HLA-C-restricted CMV-specific TCR beta clonotypes.

In TCRdb, the reads were re-called with MiXCR into one record per CDR3 protein. The sample has more than 500,000 distinct CDR3 sequences; approximately 15% are singletons. Germline lookup yields CDR1 LGHNA and CDR2 YNFKEQ. V shed 0 bases and J shed 0 bases, with 5 bases lying between them. CDR3 length equals 14 residues. The source of this sequence is a human donor in good health (CMV status not recorded). Some clones in this sample may be carry-over from other donors' samples. The chain uses TRBV4-2 and TRBJ2-5; D remains ambiguous. The sequenced material came from CD8+ T cells from PBMCs. The CDR3 bases are TGTGCCAGCAGCCAAGAACTTAACCAAGAGACCCAGTACTTC. Protein: CASSQELNQETQYF.